Described below is a single T cell receptor (beta chain) sequence and its context. This sample was taken from a study of cytomegalovirus exposure and HLA in healthy donors. V was pared by 4 bases and J by 4 bases, with 13 bases between. This CDR3 is built from 14 residues. Germline V gene sequence: CDR1 SNHLY, CDR2 FYNNEI. The primer mix had 60 Vbeta and 13 Jbeta primers. The protocol was immunoSEQ multiplex PCR, while the TCRdb copy is restricted to in-frame clones and leaves out a portion. This listing includes about 150,000 clones. This chain connects TRBV2 to TRBJ1-2, with D possibly being TRBD1 (6 bases). This receptor was obtained from a man in his thirties or forties in good health and CMV-seronegative. The sequencing input was PBMCs. The CDR3 sequence: CASSAQGSPYGYTF. Here the CDR3 DNA reads TGTGCCAGCAGTGCCCAGGGGAGTCCCTATGGCTACACCTTC. Complete variable domain (other parts from reference TRBV2 and TRBJ1-2): EPEVTQTPSHQVTQMGQEVILRCVPISNHLYFYWYRQILGQKVEFLVSFYNNEISEKSEIFDDQFSVERPDGSNFTLKIRSTKLEDSAMYFCASSAQGSPYGYTFGSGTRLTVV.